This T cell receptor beta chain was identified in a study of identifying expanded T cells in peripheral blood. Profiling relied on immunoSEQ multiplex PCR, and the TCRdb table lists in-frame clones only, not all of them. The sample holds tens of thousands of clones, roughly 87% seen once. Notes on this clone: Its target is unknown.

During the collection period, no donor immune events like infections were recorded. Study-level points and caveats: Roughly two-week clone count variance significantly increased as total template count grew. Differentially abundant clones: about 1.1 between replicates, about 16 at 2 to 3 weeks, around 20 at four.

Sequenced sample: blood. The TCR sequence derives from a person aged 18 to 70 in good health.

CDR3 loop: CASSITRTGYTGELFF. DNA of the CDR3: TGTGCCAGTAGTATCACGCGGACAGGATACACCGGGGAGCTGTTTTTT. This chain uses TRBV19 with TRBJ2-2, with 7 bases matching TRBD1. V shed 3 bases, J shed 3 bases, and the junction held 7 bases outside the gene matches. The CDR3 is 16 residues long. Germline V gives CDR1 LNHDA, CDR2 SQIVND (reference sequence). Drawing the rest from reference TRBV19 and TRBJ2-2, the complete variable domain is DGGITQSPKYLFRKEGQNVTLSCEQNLNHDAMYWYRQDPGQGLRLIYYSQIVNDFQKGDIAEGYSVSREKKESFPLTVTSAQKNPTAFYLCASSITRTGYTGELFFGEGSRLTVL.